This T cell receptor beta chain was obtained from a study of T cell responses to AZD1222 COVID-19 vaccine. Study-level points and caveats: Spike-specific TCR breadth rose after two AZD1222 doses, and depth rose as well. Baseline seropositivity characterized only a handful of AZD1222 recipients.

The data were produced by immunoSEQ multiplex PCR, yet TCRdb's version contains in-frame clones alone and is incomplete. The data hold 90,000 to 120,000 clones, with 75% to 90% observed a single time. Points on this clone: The antigen is not known.

This CDR3 comprises 13 residues. In germline, CDR1 is GTSNPN, CDR2 SVGIG (reference sequence). V shed 2 bases and J shed 0 bases, with 5 bases lying between them. The receptor was derived from an adult in good health. The chain carries TRBV30 and TRBJ1-3; D gene unclear. Sequenced here: peripheral blood, sampled on day 0 of AZD1222 vaccination. This chain's CDR3 is CAWSTNSGNTIYF. Here the CDR3 DNA reads TGTGCCTGGAGTACCAACTCTGGAAACACCATATATTTT.